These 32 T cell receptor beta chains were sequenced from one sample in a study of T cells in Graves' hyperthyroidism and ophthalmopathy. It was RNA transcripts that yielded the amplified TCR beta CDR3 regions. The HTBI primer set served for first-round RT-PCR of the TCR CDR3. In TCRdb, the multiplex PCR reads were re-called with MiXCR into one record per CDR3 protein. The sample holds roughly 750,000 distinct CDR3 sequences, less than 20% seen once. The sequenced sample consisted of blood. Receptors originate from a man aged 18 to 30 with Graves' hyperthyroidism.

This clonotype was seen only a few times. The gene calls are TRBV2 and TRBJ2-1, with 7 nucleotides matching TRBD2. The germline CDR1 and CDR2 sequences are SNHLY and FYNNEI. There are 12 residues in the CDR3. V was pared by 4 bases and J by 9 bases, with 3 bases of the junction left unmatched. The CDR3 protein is CASSASGGEQFF. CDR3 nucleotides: TGTGCCAGCAGTGCCTCGGGGGGTGAGCAGTTCTTC.

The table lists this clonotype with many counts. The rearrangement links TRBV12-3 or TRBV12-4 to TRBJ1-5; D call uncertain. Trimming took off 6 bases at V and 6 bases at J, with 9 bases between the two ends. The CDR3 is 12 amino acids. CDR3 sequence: CASSTVGQPQHF. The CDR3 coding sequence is TGTGCCAGCAGCACAGTAGGTCAGCCCCAGCATTTT.

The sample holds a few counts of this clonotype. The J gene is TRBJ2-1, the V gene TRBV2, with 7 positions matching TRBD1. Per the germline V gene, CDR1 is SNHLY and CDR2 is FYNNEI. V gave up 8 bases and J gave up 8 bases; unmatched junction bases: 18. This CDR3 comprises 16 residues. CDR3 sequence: CASRQGSTEGFHEQFF. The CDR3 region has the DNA TGTGCCAGCCGACAGGGTTCGACGGAAGGCTTCCATGAGCAGTTCTTC.

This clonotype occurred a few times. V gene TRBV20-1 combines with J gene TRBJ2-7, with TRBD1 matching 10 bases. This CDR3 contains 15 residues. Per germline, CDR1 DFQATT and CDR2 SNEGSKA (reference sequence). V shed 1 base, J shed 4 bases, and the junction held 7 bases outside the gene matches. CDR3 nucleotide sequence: TGCAGTGCTAGAGCCCCCGGGACAGGGGTTTACGAGCAGTACTTC. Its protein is CSARAPGTGVYEQYF.

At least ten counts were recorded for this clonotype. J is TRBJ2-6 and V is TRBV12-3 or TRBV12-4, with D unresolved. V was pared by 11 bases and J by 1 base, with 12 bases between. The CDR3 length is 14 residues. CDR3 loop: CACRINSGANVLTF. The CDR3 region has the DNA TGTGCCTGTAGAATTAATTCTGGGGCCAACGTCCTGACTTTC.

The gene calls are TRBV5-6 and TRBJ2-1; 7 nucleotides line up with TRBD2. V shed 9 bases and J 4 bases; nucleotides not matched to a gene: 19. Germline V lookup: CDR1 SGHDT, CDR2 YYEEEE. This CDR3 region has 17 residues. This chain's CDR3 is CATLLENLRGVYNEQFF. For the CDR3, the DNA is TGTGCCACCCTCCTCGAGAATCTCCGGGGGGTTTACAATGAGCAGTTCTTC. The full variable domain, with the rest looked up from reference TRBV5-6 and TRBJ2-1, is DAGVTQSPTHLIKTRGQQVTLRCSPKSGHDTVSWYQQALGQGPQFIFQYYEEEERQRGNFPDRFSGHQFPNYSSELNVNALLLGDSALYLCATLLENLRGVYNEQFFGPGTRLTVL.

The CDR3, as DNA: TGCGCCAGCAGCCAAAAGAACAGGGTCCCCTCCTACGAGCAGTACTTC. Its translation is CASSQKNRVPSYEQYF. The V and J genes are TRBV4-1 and TRBJ2-7; TRBD1 might be the D (6 bases). The CDR3 totals 16 residues. Germline CDR1 MGHRA, CDR2 YSYEKL. V was cut by 2 bases and J by 0 bases, with 14 bases left in between.

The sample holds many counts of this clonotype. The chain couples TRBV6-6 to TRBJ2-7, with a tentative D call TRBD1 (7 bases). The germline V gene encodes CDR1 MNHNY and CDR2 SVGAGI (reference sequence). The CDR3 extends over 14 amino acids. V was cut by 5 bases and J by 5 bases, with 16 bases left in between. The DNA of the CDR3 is TGTGCCAGCAGTCTGCGGGACAGTAGCGACGAGCAGTACTTC. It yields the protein CASSLRDSSDEQYF.

The CDR3 here is CASSTQDGGGNEQFF. DNA for the CDR3: TGTGCCAGCAGCACCCAGGATGGAGGTGGGAATGAGCAGTTCTTC. The V call is TRBV12-3 or TRBV12-4, the J call TRBJ2-1, with D possibly TRBD2 on 5 matching bases. The CDR3 has 15 residues. Trimming pared 6 bases from V and 7 bases from J, leaving 19 bases between.

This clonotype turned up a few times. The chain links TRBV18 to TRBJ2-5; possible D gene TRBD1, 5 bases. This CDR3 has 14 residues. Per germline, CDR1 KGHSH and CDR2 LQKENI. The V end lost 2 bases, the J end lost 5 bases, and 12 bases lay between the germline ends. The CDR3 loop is CASSPGVGPETQYF. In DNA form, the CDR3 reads TGTGCCAGCTCACCAGGCGTGGGGCCGGAGACCCAGTACTTC.

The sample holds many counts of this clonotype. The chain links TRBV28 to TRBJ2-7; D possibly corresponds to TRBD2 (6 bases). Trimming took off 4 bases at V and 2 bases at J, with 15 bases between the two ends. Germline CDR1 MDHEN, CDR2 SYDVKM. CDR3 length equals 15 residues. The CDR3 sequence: CASSSGERLPYEQYF. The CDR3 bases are TGTGCCAGCAGTTCGGGGGAGAGACTCCCCTACGAGCAGTACTTC.

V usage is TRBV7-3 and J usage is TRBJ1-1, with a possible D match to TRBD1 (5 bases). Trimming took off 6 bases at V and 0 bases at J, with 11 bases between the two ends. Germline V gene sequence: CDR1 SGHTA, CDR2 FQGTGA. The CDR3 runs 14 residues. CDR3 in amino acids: CASSVGGVNTEAFF. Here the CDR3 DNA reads TGTGCCAGCAGTGTGGGGGGGGTGAACACTGAAGCTTTCTTT.

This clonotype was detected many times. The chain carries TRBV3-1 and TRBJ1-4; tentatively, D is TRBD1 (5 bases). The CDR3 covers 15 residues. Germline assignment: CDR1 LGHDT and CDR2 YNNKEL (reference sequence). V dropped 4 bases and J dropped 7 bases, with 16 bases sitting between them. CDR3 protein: CASSPGGRAGEKLFF. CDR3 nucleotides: TGTGCCAGCAGCCCAGGTGGCAGGGCAGGTGAAAAACTGTTTTTT.

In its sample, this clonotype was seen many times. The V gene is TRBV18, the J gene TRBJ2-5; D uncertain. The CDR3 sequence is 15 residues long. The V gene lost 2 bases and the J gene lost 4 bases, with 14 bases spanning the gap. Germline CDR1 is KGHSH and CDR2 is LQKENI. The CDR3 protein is CASSPSPSVRETQYF. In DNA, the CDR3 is TGTGCCAGCTCACCAAGCCCAAGTGTGAGAGAGACCCAGTACTTC.

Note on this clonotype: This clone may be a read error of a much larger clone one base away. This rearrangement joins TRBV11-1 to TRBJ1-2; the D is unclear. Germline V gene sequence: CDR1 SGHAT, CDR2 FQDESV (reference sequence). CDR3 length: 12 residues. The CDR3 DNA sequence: TGTGTCAGCAGCTTTAATCACTATGGCTACACCTTC. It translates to CVSSFNHYGYTF.

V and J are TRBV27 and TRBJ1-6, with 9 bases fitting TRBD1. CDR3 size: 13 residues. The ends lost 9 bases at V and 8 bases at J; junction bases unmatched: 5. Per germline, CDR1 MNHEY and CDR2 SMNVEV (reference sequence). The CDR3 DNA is TGTGCCAGTCAGGACAGGGGCCATTCACCCCTCCACTTT. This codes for CASQDRGHSPLHF.

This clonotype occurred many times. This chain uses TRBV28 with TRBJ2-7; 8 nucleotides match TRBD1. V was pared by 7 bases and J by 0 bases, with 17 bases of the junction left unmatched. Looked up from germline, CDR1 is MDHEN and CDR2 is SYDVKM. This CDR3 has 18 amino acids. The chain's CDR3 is CASNNADRGLPSSYEQYF. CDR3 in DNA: TGTGCCAGCAACAACGCTGACAGGGGTTTACCTAGCTCCTACGAGCAGTACTTC.

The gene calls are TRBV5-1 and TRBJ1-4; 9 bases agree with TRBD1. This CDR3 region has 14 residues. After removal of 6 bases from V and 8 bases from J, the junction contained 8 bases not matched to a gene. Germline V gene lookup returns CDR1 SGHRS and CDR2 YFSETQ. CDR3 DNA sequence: TGCGCCAGCAACCTGGGACAGGGAGACGAAAAACTGTTTTTT. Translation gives CASNLGQGDEKLFF.

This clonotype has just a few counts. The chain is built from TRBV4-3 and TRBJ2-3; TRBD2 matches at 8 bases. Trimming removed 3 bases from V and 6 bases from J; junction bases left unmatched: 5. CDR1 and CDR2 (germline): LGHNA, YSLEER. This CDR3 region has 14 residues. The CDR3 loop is CASSQAAGDDTQYF. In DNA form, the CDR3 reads TGCGCCAGCAGCCAGGCAGCGGGAGATGATACGCAGTATTTT.

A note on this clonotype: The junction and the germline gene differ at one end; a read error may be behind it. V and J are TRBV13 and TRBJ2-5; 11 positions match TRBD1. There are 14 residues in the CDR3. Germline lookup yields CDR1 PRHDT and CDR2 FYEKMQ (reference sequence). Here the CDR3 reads CTSSWTGGGETQYF. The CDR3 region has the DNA TGTACCAGCAGCTGGACAGGGGGCGGGGAGACCCAGTACTTC.

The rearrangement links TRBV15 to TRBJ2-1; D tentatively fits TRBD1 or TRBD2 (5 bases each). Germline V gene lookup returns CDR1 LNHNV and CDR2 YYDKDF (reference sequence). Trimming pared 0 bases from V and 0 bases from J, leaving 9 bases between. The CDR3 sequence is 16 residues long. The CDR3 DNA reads TGTGCCACCAGCAGAGATGGGGGAAGCTCCTACAATGAGCAGTTCTTC. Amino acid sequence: CATSRDGGSSYNEQFF.

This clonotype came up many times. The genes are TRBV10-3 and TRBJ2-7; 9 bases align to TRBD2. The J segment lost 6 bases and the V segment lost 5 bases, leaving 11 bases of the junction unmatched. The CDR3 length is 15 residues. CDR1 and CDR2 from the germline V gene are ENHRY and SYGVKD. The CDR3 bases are TGTGCCATCAGTCATCCGGGACTAGCTTTTGGCGAGCAGTACTTC. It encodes CAISHPGLAFGEQYF.

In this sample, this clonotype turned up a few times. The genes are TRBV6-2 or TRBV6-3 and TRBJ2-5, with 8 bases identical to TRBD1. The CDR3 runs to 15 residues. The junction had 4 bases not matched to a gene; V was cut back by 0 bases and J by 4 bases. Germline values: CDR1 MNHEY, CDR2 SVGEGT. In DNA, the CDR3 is TGTGCCAGCAGTTACTCGTTTGACAGGGGAGAGACCCAGTACTTC. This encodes CASSYSFDRGETQYF.

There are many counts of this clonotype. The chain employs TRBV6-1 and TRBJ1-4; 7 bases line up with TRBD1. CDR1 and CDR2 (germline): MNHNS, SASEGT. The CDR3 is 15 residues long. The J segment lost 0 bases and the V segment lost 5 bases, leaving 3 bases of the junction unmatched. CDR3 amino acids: CASSPGQATNEKLFF. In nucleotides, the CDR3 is TGTGCCAGCAGTCCAGGACAGGCAACTAATGAAAAACTGTTTTTT.

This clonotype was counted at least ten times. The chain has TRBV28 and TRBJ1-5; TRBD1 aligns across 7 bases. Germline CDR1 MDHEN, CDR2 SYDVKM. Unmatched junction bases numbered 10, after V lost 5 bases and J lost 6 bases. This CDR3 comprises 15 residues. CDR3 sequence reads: CASSTQGEVGQPQHF. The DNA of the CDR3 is TGTGCCAGCAGTACCCAGGGGGAAGTCGGTCAGCCCCAGCATTTT.

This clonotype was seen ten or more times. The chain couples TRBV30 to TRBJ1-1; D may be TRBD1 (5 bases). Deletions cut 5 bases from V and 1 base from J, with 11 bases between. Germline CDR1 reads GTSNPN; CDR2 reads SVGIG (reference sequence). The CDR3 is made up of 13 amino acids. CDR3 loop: CAWEDKPNTEAFF. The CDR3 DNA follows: TGTGCCTGGGAGGACAAACCGAACACTGAAGCTTTCTTT.

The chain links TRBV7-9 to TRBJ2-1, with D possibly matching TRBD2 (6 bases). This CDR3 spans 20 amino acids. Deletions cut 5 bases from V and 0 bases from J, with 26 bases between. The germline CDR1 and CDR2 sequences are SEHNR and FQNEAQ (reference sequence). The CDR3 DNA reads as TGTGCCAGCAGCCTAGGACCGGGACTTGTCGTTACTACCTCCTACAATGAGCAGTTCTTC. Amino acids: CASSLGPGLVVTTSYNEQFF.

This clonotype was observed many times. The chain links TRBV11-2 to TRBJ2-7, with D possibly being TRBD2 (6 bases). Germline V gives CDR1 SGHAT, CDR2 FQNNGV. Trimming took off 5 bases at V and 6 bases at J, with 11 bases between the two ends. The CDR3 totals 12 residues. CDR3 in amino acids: CASSPTSPEQYF. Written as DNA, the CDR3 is TGTGCCAGCAGCCCCACTAGCCCCGAGCAGTACTTC.

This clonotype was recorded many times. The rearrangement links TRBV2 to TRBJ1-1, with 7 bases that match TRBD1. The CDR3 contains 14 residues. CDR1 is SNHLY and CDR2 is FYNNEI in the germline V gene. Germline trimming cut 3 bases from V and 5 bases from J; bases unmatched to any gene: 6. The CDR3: CASSDPGGGTEAFF. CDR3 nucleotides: TGTGCCAGCAGTGACCCAGGGGGGGGGACTGAAGCTTTCTTT. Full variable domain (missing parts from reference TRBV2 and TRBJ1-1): EPEVTQTPSHQVTQMGQEVILRCVPISNHLYFYWYRQILGQKVEFLVSFYNNEISEKSEIFDDQFSVERPDGSNFTLKIRSTKLEDSAMYFCASSDPGGGTEAFFGQGTRLTVV.

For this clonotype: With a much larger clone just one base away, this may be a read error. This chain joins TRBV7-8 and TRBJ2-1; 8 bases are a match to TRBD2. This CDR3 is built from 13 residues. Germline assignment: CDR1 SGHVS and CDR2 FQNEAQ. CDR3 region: CTSSLAGPREQFF. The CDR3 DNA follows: TGTACCAGCAGCTTAGCGGGGCCTAGGGAGCAGTTCTTC.

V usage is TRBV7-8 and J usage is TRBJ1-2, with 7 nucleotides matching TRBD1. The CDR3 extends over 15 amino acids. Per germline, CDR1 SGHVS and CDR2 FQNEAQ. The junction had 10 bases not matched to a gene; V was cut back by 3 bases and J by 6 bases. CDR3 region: CASSLDHRGFDGYTF. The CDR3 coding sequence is TGTGCCAGCAGCTTGGACCACAGGGGATTCGATGGCTACACCTTC.

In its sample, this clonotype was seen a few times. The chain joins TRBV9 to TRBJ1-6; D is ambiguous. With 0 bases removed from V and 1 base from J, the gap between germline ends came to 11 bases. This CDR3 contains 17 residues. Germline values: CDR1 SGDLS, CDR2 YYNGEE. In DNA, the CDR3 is TGTGCCAGCAGCGTAGCGACGGCCTGGTCCTATAATTCACCCCTCCACTTT. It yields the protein CASSVATAWSYNSPLHF.